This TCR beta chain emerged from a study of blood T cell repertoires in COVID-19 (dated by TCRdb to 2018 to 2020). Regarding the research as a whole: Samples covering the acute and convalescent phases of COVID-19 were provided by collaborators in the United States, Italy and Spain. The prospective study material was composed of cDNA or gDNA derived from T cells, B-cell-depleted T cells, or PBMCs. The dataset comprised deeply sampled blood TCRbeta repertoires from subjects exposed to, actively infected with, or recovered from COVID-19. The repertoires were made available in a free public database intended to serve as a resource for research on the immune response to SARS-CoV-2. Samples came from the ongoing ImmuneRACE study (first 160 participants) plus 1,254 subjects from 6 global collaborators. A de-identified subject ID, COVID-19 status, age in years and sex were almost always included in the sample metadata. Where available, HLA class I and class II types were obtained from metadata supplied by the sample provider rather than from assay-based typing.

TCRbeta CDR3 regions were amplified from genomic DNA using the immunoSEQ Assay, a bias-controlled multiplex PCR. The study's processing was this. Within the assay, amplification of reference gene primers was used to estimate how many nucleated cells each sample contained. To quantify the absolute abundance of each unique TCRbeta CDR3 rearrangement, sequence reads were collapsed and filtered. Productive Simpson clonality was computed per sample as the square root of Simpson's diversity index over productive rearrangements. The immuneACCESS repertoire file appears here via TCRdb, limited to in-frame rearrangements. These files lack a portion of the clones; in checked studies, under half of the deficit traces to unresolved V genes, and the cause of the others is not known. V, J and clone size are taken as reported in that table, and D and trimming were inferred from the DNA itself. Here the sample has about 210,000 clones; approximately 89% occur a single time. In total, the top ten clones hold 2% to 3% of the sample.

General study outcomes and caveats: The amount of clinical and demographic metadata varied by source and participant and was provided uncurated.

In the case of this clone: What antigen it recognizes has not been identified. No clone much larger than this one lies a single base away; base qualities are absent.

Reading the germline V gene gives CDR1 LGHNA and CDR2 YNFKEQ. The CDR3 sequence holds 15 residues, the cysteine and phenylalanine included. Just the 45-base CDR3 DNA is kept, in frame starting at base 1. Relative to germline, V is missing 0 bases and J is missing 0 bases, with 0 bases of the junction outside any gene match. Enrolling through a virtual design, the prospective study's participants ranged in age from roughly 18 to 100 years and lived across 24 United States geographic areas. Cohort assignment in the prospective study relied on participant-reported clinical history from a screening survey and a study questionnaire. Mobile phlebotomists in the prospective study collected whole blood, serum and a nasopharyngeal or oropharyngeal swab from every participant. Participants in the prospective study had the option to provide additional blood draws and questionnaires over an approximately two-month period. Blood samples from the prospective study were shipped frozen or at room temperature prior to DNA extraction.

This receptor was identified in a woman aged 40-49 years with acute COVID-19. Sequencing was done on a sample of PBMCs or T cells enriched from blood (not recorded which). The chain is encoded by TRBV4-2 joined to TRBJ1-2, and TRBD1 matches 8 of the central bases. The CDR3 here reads CASSQEGQANYGYTF. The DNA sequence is TGTGCCAGCAGCCAAGAGGGACAGGCTAACTATGGCTACACCTTC.